Listed here are 6 T cell receptor beta chains from one sample, sequenced in a study of blood T cell repertoires in COVID-19. Assay: immunoSEQ multiplex PCR; the TCRdb copy retains only in-frame clones and omits some. The sample has roughly 200,000 clones, around 90% seen once; the top ten hold 2.6%. The sequenced sample was PBMCs or T cells enriched from blood (not recorded which). The receptors stem from a young woman who had recovered from COVID-19.

The V gene is TRBV9, the J gene TRBJ2-2, with 9 bases identical to TRBD1. Germline CDR1 and CDR2: SGDLS and YYNGEE. The J segment lost 5 bases and the V segment lost 4 bases, leaving 6 bases of the junction unmatched. The length of the CDR3 is 15 residues. The CDR3 nucleotides read TGTGCCAGCAGCACTTGGGACAGGGCAACCGGGGAGCTGTTTTTT. Amino acid sequence: CASSTWDRATGELFF. Supplemented by reference TRBV9 and TRBJ2-2, the full variable domain reads DSGVTQTPKHLITATGQRVTLRCSPRSGDLSVYWYQQSLDQGLQFLIQYYNGEERAKGNILERFSAQQFPDLHSELNLSSLELGDSALYFCASSTWDRATGELFFGEGSRLTVL.

V gene TRBV6-2 or TRBV6-3 combines with J gene TRBJ2-7, with TRBD2 matching 7 bases. J was trimmed by 1 base and V by 4 bases; bases with no gene match: 10. The CDR3 sequence is 16 residues long. Germline CDR1 is MNHEY and CDR2 is SVGEGT. CDR3 coding DNA: TGTGCCAGCAGTTCCGAGACTAGCCATCCGTCCTACGAGCAGTACTTC. Its translation is CASSSETSHPSYEQYF.

This chain uses TRBV15 with TRBJ2-3; D possibly corresponds to TRBD1 (5 bases). V gave up 6 bases and J gave up 2 bases, with 9 bases separating them. This CDR3 comprises 13 residues. Germline loops: CDR1 LNHNV, CDR2 YYDKDF (reference sequence). In DNA form, the CDR3 reads TGTGCCACCAGAAGGGGCATCACAGATACGCAGTATTTT. This translates into CATRRGITDTQYF.

A note on this clone: In the same sample, other DNA sequences code for this CDR3. CDR3 bases: TGTGCCAGCAGCCTGACAGGGGGCAATCAGCCCCAGCATTTT. Translation: CASSLTGGNQPQHF. The J gene is TRBJ1-5, the V gene TRBV3-1 (or the pseudogene TRBV3-2), with TRBD1 identical over 8 bases. This CDR3 has 14 residues. V dropped 4 bases and J dropped 2; count of bases not matched to a gene: 1. Germline lookup yields CDR1 LGHDT and CDR2 YNNKEL (reference sequence).

The chain has TRBV19 and TRBJ1-2; 9 bases are shared with TRBD1. Germline lookup yields CDR1 LNHDA and CDR2 SQIVND (reference sequence). The CDR3 has 13 residues. Losses at the gene ends were 10 bases for V and 4 bases for J; bases not matched to a gene: 7. The CDR3 DNA reads TGTGCCACTAGACAGGGGGACCCCTATGGCTACACCTTC. Protein product: CATRQGDPYGYTF.

The chain has TRBV10-3 and TRBJ1-1, with 8 bases that match TRBD1. Trimming at V came to 10 bases and at J to 1 base, leaving 2 bases not matched to a gene. The CDR3 runs 12 residues. Per germline, CDR1 ENHRY and CDR2 SYGVKD. DNA of the CDR3: TGTGCCACCGGGACAGGGAACACTGAAGCTTTCTTT. This codes for CATGTGNTEAFF.